The 7 T cell receptor beta chains below all came from one sample that was sequenced in a study of blood T cell repertoires in COVID-19. Profiled with immunoSEQ multiplex PCR; TCRdb holds only in-frame clones, not every one. The sample comprises 120,000 or so clones, roughly 85% of which are singletons, and roughly 25% rests with the top ten. The sequencing input was peripheral blood. The receptors come from a human donor in a cohort sampled during active COVID-19.

This clone turned up a few times. At one end the junction does not follow the germline gene, possibly because of a read error. The genes are TRBV7-7 and TRBJ2-2; tentative D call: TRBD1 (6 bases). The V gene's germline CDR1 is SSHAT and CDR2 FNYEAQ (reference sequence). CDR3 length equals 16 residues. CDR3 region: CASSPRTVMNTGELFF. The DNA of the CDR3 is TGTGCTAGCAGCCCTCGGACAGTCATGAACACCGGGGAGCTGTTTTTT.

This rearrangement joins TRBV5-1 to TRBJ2-3; 7 bases align to TRBD1. Germline CDR1 reads SGHRS; CDR2 reads YFSETQ. The V segment lost 4 bases and the J segment 5 bases; nucleotides outside the gene matches: 7. The CDR3 contains 14 residues. The CDR3 loop reads CASSTTGREDTQYF. As DNA, the CDR3 is TGCGCCAGCAGCACGACAGGGCGCGAAGATACGCAGTATTTT. The variable domain in full, with the rest retrieved from reference TRBV5-1 and TRBJ2-3, is KAGVTQTPRYLIKTRGQQVTLSCSPISGHRSVSWYQQTPGQGLQFLFEYFSETQRNKGNFPGRFSGRQFSNSRSEMNVSTLELGDSALYLCASSTTGREDTQYFGPGTRLTVL.

The V gene is TRBV19, the J gene TRBJ2-1; 7 bases line up with TRBD1. V lost 6 bases and J lost 0; bases outside the gene matches: 8. Germline CDR1 and CDR2: LNHDA and SQIVND (reference sequence). The CDR3 runs to 16 residues. DNA of the CDR3: TGTGCCAGTAGCCACGGGACAGAGAGCTCCTACAATGAGCAGTTCTTC. Translating it yields CASSHGTESSYNEQFF.

The V and J genes are TRBV5-1 and TRBJ2-1, with 7 bases identical to TRBD1. Trimming at V came to 1 base and at J to 3 bases, leaving 7 bases not matched to a gene. Germline lookup yields CDR1 SGHRS and CDR2 YFSETQ. The CDR3 length is 16 residues. The DNA of the CDR3 is TGCGCCAGCAGCTTGTATGTCGGGACAGTCTACAATGAGCAGTTCTTC. Protein sequence: CASSLYVGTVYNEQFF.

This clone showed up just a few times. This chain connects TRBV5-4 to TRBJ2-3, with 9 bases identical to TRBD2. This CDR3 region has 16 residues. J was trimmed by 3 bases and V by 0 bases; bases with no gene match: 5. CDR1 and CDR2 (germline): SGHNT, YYREEE (reference sequence). The CDR3 spells CASSLAGLAVTDTQYF. CDR3 nucleotide sequence: TGTGCCAGCAGCTTGGCGGGACTAGCTGTAACAGATACGCAGTATTTT. The variable domain in full, with the rest retrieved from reference TRBV5-4 and TRBJ2-3, is ETGVTQSPTHLIKTRGQQVTLRCSSQSGHNTVSWYQQALGQGPQFIFQYYREEENGRGNFPPRFSGLQFPNYSSELNVNALELDDSALYLCASSLAGLAVTDTQYFGPGTRLTVL.

The CDR3 nucleotides read TGTGCCGCTCCCGGGACACTCTATGGCTACACCTTC. Residues: CAAPGTLYGYTF. The chain recombines TRBV6-5 with TRBJ1-2, with D perhaps matching TRBD1 (6 bases). From germline, CDR1 is MNHEY and CDR2 SVGAGI. Trimming cost V 11 bases and J 4 bases, with 14 bases left between them. CDR3 length: 12 amino acids.

V gene TRBV5-4 combines with J gene TRBJ2-3; possible D gene TRBD2, 5 bases. From germline, CDR1 is SGHNT and CDR2 YYREEE (reference sequence). This CDR3 has 12 residues. V lost 5 bases, J lost 3 bases, and 7 bases lay in between. As DNA, the CDR3 is TGTGCCAGCAGGCGAGGGACAGATACGCAGTATTTT. Translated, it gives CASRRGTDTQYF.